Sequencing of this T cell receptor (beta chain) was carried out in a study of blood T cell repertoires in COVID-19 (TCRdb year 2020). A note on the overall study: Samples from collaborators originated in the United States, Italy and Spain and spanned both the acute and convalescent phases of COVID-19. Subjects who had been exposed to COVID-19, were actively infected with it, or had recovered from it provided the deeply sampled blood TCRbeta repertoires that made up the dataset. The repertoires were made available in a free public database intended to serve as a resource for research on the immune response to SARS-CoV-2. The material from the prospective study consisted of cDNA or gDNA derived from T cells, B-cell-depleted T cells, or PBMCs. A de-identified subject ID, COVID-19 status, age in years and sex were almost always included in the sample metadata. Where HLA class I and class II types were available, the types were taken from metadata supplied by the sample provider, not from assay-based typing. Samples came from the ongoing ImmuneRACE study (first 160 participants) plus 1,254 subjects from 6 global collaborators. Results the study describes overall, beyond this receptor: Clinical and demographic metadata were provided uncurated, with the amount varying by source and participant.

Enrolling through a virtual design, the prospective study's participants ranged in age from roughly 18 to 90 years and lived across 24 United States geographic areas. To assign participants to cohorts, the prospective study relied on clinical history that participants themselves reported in a screening survey and a study questionnaire. ImmuneRACE Cohort 3 recovered participants were defined by two consecutive negative NP/OP PCR tests, healthcare professional clearance, or symptom resolution. In the prospective study, mobile phlebotomists collected whole blood, serum and a nasopharyngeal or oropharyngeal swab from each participant. Participants in the prospective study had the option to provide additional blood draws and questionnaires over a roughly two-month period. Before DNA extraction, prospective study blood samples were shipped either frozen or at room temperature. This clone was observed once. Its antigen has not been determined. Within one base of it there is no much larger clone, and no base qualities were kept.

TCRbeta CDR3 regions were amplified from genomic DNA by means of the immunoSEQ Assay, a bias-controlled multiplex PCR. The authors processed their data as follows. Within the assay, amplification of reference gene primers was used to estimate how many nucleated cells each sample contained. To quantify the absolute abundance of each unique TCRbeta CDR3 rearrangement, sequence reads were collapsed and filtered. For each sample, productive Simpson clonality was calculated as the square root of Simpson's diversity index over productive rearrangements. What TCRdb holds here is the immuneACCESS table cut down to in-frame rearrangements. Part of the clones is not present; checked against another copy, under half of the missing clones reflect an unresolved V gene, and the others are unexplained. The DNA gave D and trimming, while V, J and clone size come from that table. The sample table holds under 300,000 clones, of which about 88% were seen once. Around 3% of the sample belongs to the ten largest clones.

This TCR was recovered from a woman aged 45-65 years who had recovered from COVID-19. Sequenced: PBMCs or T cells enriched from blood (not recorded which).

The nucleotide sequence is TGTGCCAGCAGATACGGACATTACCAAGAGACCCAGTACTTC. Translated, this is CASRYGHYQETQYF. The rearrangement combines TRBV7-2 with TRBJ2-5; TRBD1 is a possible D gene, resting on 5 matching bases. V loses 6 bases, J loses 0 bases, and the germline ends lie 11 bases apart. The CDR3 numbers 14 residues from cysteine through phenylalanine. Only CDR3 DNA remains: 42 bases, in frame from the first base. CDR1 and CDR2, looked up from the germline V gene, are SGHTA and FQGNSA.